This TCR beta chain is drawn from a study of healthy donors' naive CD4 and CD8 T cells. Findings and limits, study-wide: Bias from naive T cell homeostatic proliferation was not addressed.

Starting from 500 ng of total RNA, TCR libraries were made with linear amplification. TCRdb itself ran the reads through MiXCR, one entry per CDR3 protein. The table has about 180,000 distinct CDR3 sequences, around three quarters seen once. This CDR3 has 13 residues. CDR1 is SQVTM, CDR2 ANQGSEA, per germline. With 7 bases clipped from V and 4 bases from J, the junction kept 9 bases outside the gene matches. On this clonotype itself: The target antigen is unknown.

The source material was naive CD4+ and CD8+ T cells sorted from blood, pooled from several donors. The gene calls are TRBV29-1 and TRBJ1-1, with TRBD1 matching 7 bases. The origin of this receptor is a pool of human donors in good health; the sample pools cells from several healthy donors. CDR3 residues: CSANRGVGTEAFF. The CDR3, as DNA: TGCAGCGCCAACAGGGGCGTGGGCACTGAAGCTTTCTTT.